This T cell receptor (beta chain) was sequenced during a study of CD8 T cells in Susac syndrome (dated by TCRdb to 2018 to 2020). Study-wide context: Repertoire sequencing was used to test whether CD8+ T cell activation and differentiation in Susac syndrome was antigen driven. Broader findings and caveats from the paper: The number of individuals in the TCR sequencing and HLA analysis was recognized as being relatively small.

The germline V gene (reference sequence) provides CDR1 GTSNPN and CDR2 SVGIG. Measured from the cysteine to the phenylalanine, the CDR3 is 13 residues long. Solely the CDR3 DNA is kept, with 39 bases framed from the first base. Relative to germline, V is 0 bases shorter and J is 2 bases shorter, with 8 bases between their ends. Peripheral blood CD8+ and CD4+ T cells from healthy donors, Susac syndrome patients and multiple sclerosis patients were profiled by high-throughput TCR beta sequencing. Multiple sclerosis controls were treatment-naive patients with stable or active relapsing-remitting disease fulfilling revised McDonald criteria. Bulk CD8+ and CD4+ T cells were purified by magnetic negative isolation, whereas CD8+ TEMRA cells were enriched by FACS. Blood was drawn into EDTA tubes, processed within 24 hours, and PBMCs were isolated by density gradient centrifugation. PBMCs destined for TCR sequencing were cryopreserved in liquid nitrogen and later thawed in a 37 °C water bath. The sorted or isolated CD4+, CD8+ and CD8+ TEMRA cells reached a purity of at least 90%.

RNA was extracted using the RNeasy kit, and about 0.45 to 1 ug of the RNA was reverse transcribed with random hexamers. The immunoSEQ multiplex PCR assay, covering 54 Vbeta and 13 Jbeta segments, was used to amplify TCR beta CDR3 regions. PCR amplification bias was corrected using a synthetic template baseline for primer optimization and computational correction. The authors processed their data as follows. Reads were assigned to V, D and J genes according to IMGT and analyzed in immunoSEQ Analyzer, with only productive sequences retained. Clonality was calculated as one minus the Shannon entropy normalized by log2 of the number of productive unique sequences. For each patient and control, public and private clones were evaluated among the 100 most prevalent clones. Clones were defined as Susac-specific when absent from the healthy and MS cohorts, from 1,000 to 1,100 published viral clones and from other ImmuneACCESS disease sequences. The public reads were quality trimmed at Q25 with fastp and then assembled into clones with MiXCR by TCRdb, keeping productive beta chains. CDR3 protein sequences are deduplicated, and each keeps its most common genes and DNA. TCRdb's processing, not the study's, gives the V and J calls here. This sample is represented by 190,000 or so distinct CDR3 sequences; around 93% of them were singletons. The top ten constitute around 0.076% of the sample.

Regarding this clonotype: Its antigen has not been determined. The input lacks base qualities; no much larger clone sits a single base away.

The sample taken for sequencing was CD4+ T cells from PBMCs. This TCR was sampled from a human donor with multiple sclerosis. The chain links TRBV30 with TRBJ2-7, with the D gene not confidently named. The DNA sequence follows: TGTGCCTGGAGTGTCCGTCCACCCTACGAGCAGTACTTC. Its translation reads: CAWSVRPPYEQYF.